Given below is one T cell receptor beta chain in context. This sample includes further DNA sequences coding for the same CDR3. Isolated RNA was reverse transcribed into cDNA used as the sequencing template. This table comes from immunoSEQ multiplex PCR, and its TCRdb copy is limited to in-frame clones, with some not included. The sample yields tens of thousands of clones, 45% to 55% seen once. The germline V gene has CDR1 SGDLS and CDR2 YYNGEE. Trimming cost V 1 base and J 0 bases; bases outside gene matches: 2. This CDR3 is 15 amino acids long. These data originate in a study of CD8+ T cells in alopecia areata.

The receptor was isolated from a human donor with alopecia areata. V is TRBV9 and J is TRBJ2-7, with 9 bases identical to TRBD2. This material consisted of CD8+ T cells sorted from blood, taken at week 0. The CDR3 loop is CASSVSSGSSYEQYF. The CDR3 DNA sequence: TGTGCCAGCAGCGTAAGTAGCGGGAGCTCCTACGAGCAGTACTTC.